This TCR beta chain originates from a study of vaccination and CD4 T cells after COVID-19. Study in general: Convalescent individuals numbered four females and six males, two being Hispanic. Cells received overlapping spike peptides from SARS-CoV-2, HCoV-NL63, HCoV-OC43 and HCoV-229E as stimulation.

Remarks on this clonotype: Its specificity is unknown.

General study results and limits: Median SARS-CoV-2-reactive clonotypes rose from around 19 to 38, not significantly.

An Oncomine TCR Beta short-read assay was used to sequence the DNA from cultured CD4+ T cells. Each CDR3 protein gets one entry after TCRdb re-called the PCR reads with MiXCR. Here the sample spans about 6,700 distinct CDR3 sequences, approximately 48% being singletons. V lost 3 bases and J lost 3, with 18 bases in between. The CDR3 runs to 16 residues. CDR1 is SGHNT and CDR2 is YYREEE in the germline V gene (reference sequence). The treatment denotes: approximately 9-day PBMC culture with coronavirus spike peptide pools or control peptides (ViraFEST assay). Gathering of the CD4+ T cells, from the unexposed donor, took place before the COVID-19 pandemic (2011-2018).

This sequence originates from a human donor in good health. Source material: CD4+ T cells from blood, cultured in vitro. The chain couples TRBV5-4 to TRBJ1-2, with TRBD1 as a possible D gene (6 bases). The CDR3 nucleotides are TGTGCCAGCAGCTCTTTGGGGACAAACAAGTACTATGGCTACACCTTC. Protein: CASSSLGTNKYYGYTF.